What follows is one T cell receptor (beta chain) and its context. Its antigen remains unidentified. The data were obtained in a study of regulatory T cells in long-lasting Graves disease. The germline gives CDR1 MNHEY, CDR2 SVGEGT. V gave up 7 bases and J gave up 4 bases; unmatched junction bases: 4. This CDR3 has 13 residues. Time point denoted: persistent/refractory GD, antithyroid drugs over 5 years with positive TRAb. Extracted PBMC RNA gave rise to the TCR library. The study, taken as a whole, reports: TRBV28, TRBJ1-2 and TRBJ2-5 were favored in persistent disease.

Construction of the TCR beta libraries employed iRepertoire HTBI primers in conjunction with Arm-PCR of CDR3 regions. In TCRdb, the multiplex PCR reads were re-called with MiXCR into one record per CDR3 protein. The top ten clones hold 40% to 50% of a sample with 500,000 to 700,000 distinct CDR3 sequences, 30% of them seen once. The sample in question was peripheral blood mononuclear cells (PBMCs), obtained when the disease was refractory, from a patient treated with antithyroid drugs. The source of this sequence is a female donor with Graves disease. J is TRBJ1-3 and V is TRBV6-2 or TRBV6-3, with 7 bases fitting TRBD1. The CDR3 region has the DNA TGTGCCAGCATAGACAGGGCAGGAAACACCATATATTTT. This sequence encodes CASIDRAGNTIYF.